This TCR beta chain stems from a study of T cell changes during pregnancy in multiple sclerosis. Profiled with immunoSEQ multiplex PCR; TCRdb holds only in-frame clones, not every one. Altogether 70,000 to 95,000 clones are present, 85% to 95% being singletons, with the ten largest covering approximately 0.43%. This sample comprised CD4+ T cells from peripheral blood mononuclear cells, obtained in the second trimester of pregnancy. The receptor was isolated from a female donor with multiple sclerosis, enrolled in a pregnancy study.

This CDR3 reads CAWTTDRSSYNSPLHF. CDR3 nucleotides: TGTGCCTGGACCACCGACAGGTCCTCCTATAATTCACCCCTCCACTTT. The chain employs TRBV30 and TRBJ1-6; tentative D call: TRBD1 (6 bases). CDR3 length: 16 amino acids. Germline CDR1 GTSNPN, CDR2 SVGIG (reference sequence). The V and J ends lost 4 bases and 0 bases respectively, with 13 bases between them. Variable domain in full (rest from reference TRBV30 and TRBJ1-6): SQTIHQWPATLVQPVGSPLSLECTVEGTSNPNLYWYRQAAGRGLQLLFYSVGIGQISSEVPQNLSASRPQDRQFILSSKKLLLSDSGFYLCAWTTDRSSYNSPLHFGNGTRLTVT.